This T cell receptor beta chain was identified in a study of shared clonotypes between healthy human individuals. This clone was seen just once. Its antigen remains unidentified. It was across several immunoSEQ plates that each subset's genomic DNA was evenly split. Using immunoSEQ multiplex PCR, the repertoire was profiled, and TCRdb retains in-frame clones only, with some absent. Counted here are roughly 720,000 clones, around 91% occurring once; the ten biggest clones make up 34%. V lost 0 bases to trimming and J lost 1 base, with 14 bases between them. The CDR3 sequence is 18 residues long. Germline V gene data show CDR1 as SGHRS and CDR2 as YFSETQ. General observations from the study: Naive CD4 clonotypes overlapped across a few donors at roughly 4.5%. Although depth was large, rarefaction showed that sequencing of the sorted subsets was incomplete.

Sequencing was carried out using memory CD8+ T cells from PBMCs. Indicated subset: CD45RO+ cells pooled with CCR7-negative TemRA cells. The chain has TRBV5-1 and TRBJ2-6, with D unresolved. The source of this sequence is a man aged 18 to 30 in good health. Some clones in this sample may be carry-over from other donors' samples. CDR3 DNA: TGCGCCAGCAGCTTGGAGGTTTCTGCCTTTTCTGGGGCCAACGTCCTGACTTTC. This codes for CASSLEVSAFSGANVLTF.